These 9 T cell receptor beta chains were all obtained from the same sample, sequenced in a study of shared clonotypes between healthy human individuals. The table came from immunoSEQ multiplex PCR; TCRdb's copy has only in-frame clones and leaves some out. The sample carries some 2 million clones, about 95% recorded once. Naive CD8 cells lacked CD45RO, underwent positive selection for CCR7 and left out terminally differentiated effector memory CD45RA+ cells. Sequencing was done on a sample of naive CD8+ T cells sorted from blood. The receptors originated from a man younger than 30 in good health.

Worth noting for this clone: Its ends do not fully match the called genes, so a read error is possible. This chain links TRBV7-7 with TRBJ2-2, with D maybe TRBD2 (5 bases). The germline V gene has CDR1 SSHAT and CDR2 FNYEAQ (reference sequence). The CDR3 consists of 12 residues. This CDR3 reads CASSEGTGELFF. CDR3 coding DNA: TGTGCTAGCAGCGAGGGCACCGGGGAGCTGTTTTTT. Looking up the rest from reference TRBV7-7 and TRBJ2-2 gives the full variable domain: GAGVSQSPRYKVTKRGQDVTLRCDPISSHATLYWYQQALGQGPEFLTYFNYEAQPDKSGLPSDRFSAERPEGSISTLTIQRTEQRDSAMYRCASSEGTGELFFGEGSRLTVL.

V gene TRBV5-8 combines with J gene TRBJ2-7; D might be TRBD1 (6 bases). V lost 4 bases and J 6 bases, leaving 23 bases between the germline ends. Per germline, CDR1 SGHTS and CDR2 YDEGEE. There are 16 residues in the CDR3. CDR3 in DNA: TGTGCCAGCAGCCTAAGCCTCAACAGGGATTGGCGCGAGCAGTACTTC. Amino acid sequence: CASSLSLNRDWREQYF.

As for this clone: A junction end diverges from the germline sequence, so it may reflect a read error. The V and J genes are TRBV5-4 and TRBJ2-4, with 11 bases fitting TRBD2. The germline V gene encodes CDR1 SGHNT and CDR2 YYREEE (reference sequence). The CDR3 has 13 residues. CDR3 amino acids: CASSSGLAEPSFF. In DNA form, the CDR3 reads TGTGCCAGCAGTTCGGGACTAGCGGAGCCCTCCTTCTTC.

Regarding this clone: This CDR3 is missing its conserved last phenylalanine or tryptophan, likely due to a read error. J is TRBJ2-7 and V is TRBV7-9; a weak D match, TRBD1 (6 bases). The CDR3 contains 13 residues. Trimming removed 5 bases from V and 4 bases from J, with 12 bases in between. Germline loops: CDR1 SEHNR, CDR2 FQNEAQ (reference sequence). The DNA for the CDR3 is TGTGCCAGCAGCCAGACAGGTTTTTACGAGCAGTACCTC. It yields the protein CASSQTGFYEQYL.

Turning to this clone: The same CDR3 can be traced to other DNA sequences in this sample. The V and J genes are TRBV7-6 and TRBJ2-2; D perhaps matches TRBD2 (5 bases). The V end was cut by 1 base, the J end by 5 bases, with 5 bases between. The CDR3 sequence is 13 residues long. From germline, CDR1 is SGHVS and CDR2 FNYEAQ. For the CDR3, the DNA is TGTGCCAGCAGCTTAGGAGGGACCGGGGAGCTGTTTTTT. It yields the protein CASSLGGTGELFF.

The J gene is TRBJ1-4, the V gene TRBV6-5, with D perhaps TRBD1 (6 bases). CDR1 and CDR2 (germline): MNHEY, SVGAGI. This CDR3 comprises 14 residues. Trimming removed 8 bases at V and 3 bases at J, with 13 bases between. The DNA for the CDR3 is TGTGCCAGCGCTACAGGGAGGTCTAATGAAAAACTGTTTTTT. This encodes CASATGRSNEKLFF.

The gene calls are TRBV5-6 and TRBJ2-7; D possibly uses TRBD1 or TRBD2 (5 bases each). Per the germline V gene, CDR1 is SGHDT and CDR2 is YYEEEE. Trimming cost V 0 bases and J 3 bases, with 13 bases left between them. The CDR3 consists of 15 residues. DNA of the CDR3: TGTGCCAGCAGCTTGGATCCGGGGCAGCACTACGAGCAGTACTTC. Amino acids: CASSLDPGQHYEQYF.

This clone showed up just once. This chain connects TRBV7-9 to TRBJ2-1; D not resolved. Germline V gene sequence: CDR1 SEHNR, CDR2 FQNEAQ (reference sequence). With 4 bases removed from V and 3 bases from J, the gap between germline ends came to 13 bases. CDR3 length: 15 residues. As DNA, the CDR3 is TGTGCCAGCAGCTCCCCCATAGGGCTCTACAATGAGCAGTTCTTC. Translating gives CASSSPIGLYNEQFF.

As for this clone: At the DNA level, this CDR3 is encoded by other sequences in the same sample as well. The V call is TRBV4-1, the J call TRBJ1-1; TRBD1 might be the D (6 bases). The CDR3 loop spans 14 amino acids. The germline V gene has CDR1 MGHRA and CDR2 YSYEKL. Trimming removed 3 bases from V and 5 bases from J, with 13 bases in between. In DNA, the CDR3 is TGCGCCAGCAGCCAGGGTCCGGGGGCGACTGAAGCTTTCTTT. Translated: CASSQGPGATEAFF.